The 10 T cell receptor beta chains below all came from one sample that was sequenced in a study of cytomegalovirus exposure and HLA in healthy donors. 13 Jbeta primers and 60 Vbeta primers were used for the PCR. Sequencing used immunoSEQ multiplex PCR; TCRdb keeps in-frame clones, though not all of them. This sample carries about 79,000 clones, about 70% of them seen once, and the ten largest clones take approximately 9%. The sample consisted of PBMCs. The receptors derive from a man aged 55 to 70 in good health and CMV-seronegative.

The chain employs TRBV7-2 and TRBJ2-7, with D perhaps matching TRBD1 (5 bases). Germline CDR1 reads SGHTA; CDR2 reads FQGNSA. V gave up 3 bases and J gave up 5 bases, with 8 bases separating them. CDR3 size: 12 residues. The CDR3 DNA follows: TGTGCCAGCAGCTTTCAAGGGGACGAGCAGTACTTC. Amino acids: CASSFQGDEQYF.

CDR3 sequence (DNA): TGCGCCAGCAGCGGGGCCTCCAACTACGAGGAGCAGTACTTC. It is translated as CASSGASNYEEQYF. The chain recombines TRBV5-1 with TRBJ2-7; possibly TRBD1 for D (5 bases). The CDR3 consists of 14 residues. Trimming stripped 4 bases from V and 7 bases from J, with 18 bases between. Germline-derived CDR1 and CDR2 are SGHRS and YFSETQ.

The J gene is TRBJ1-5, the V gene TRBV6-1, with D possibly matching TRBD1 (6 bases). Germline V gene sequence: CDR1 MNHNS, CDR2 SASEGT. This CDR3 spans 14 amino acids. V was trimmed by 2 bases and J by 6 bases, leaving 11 bases between them. The chain's CDR3 is CASSEQGMAQPQHF. CDR3 DNA sequence: TGTGCCAGCAGTGAACAGGGGATGGCTCAGCCCCAGCATTTT.

The CDR3: CASSLRQAGIGYTF. CDR3 coding DNA: TGTGCCAGCAGCTTGCGACAGGCAGGAATTGGCTACACCTTC. The chain links TRBV5-6 to TRBJ1-2, with TRBD1 as a possible D gene (6 bases). Germline-derived CDR1 and CDR2 are SGHDT and YYEEEE. The CDR3 spans 14 residues. V dropped 1 base and J dropped 7 bases, with 14 bases sitting between them. Based on the CDR3 plus reference TRBV5-6 and TRBJ1-2, the full variable domain is DAGVTQSPTHLIKTRGQQVTLRCSPKSGHDTVSWYQQALGQGPQFIFQYYEEEERQRGNFPDRFSGHQFPNYSSELNVNALLLGDSALYLCASSLRQAGIGYTFGSGTRLTVV.

The rearrangement uses TRBV30 and TRBJ1-2; TRBD1 is a possible D gene (5 bases). CDR1 and CDR2 (germline): GTSNPN, SVGIG (reference sequence). This CDR3 region has 12 residues. V shed 1 base and J shed 8 bases, with 11 bases lying between them. This CDR3 is CAWSAPGDGYTF. Written as DNA, the CDR3 is TGTGCCTGGAGTGCCCCGGGGGACGGCTACACCTTC.

V and J are TRBV5-1 and TRBJ2-7; 13 bases agree with TRBD2. The CDR3 is made up of 17 amino acids. CDR1 is SGHRS, CDR2 YFSETQ, per germline. V shed 0 bases, J shed 6 bases, and the junction held 9 bases outside the gene matches. CDR3: CASSLEGLAGVAGEQYF. CDR3 coding DNA: TGCGCCAGCAGCTTGGAAGGACTAGCGGGAGTGGCGGGCGAGCAGTACTTC. The complete variable domain, with remaining parts taken from reference TRBV5-1 and TRBJ2-7, reads KAGVTQTPRYLIKTRGQQVTLSCSPISGHRSVSWYQQTPGQGLQFLFEYFSETQRNKGNFPGRFSGRQFSNSRSEMNVSTLELGDSALYLCASSLEGLAGVAGEQYFGPGTRLTVT.

This clone was counted a few times. This chain joins TRBV2 and TRBJ2-3; the D gene is possibly TRBD1 (8 bases). The CDR3 has 14 amino acids. V was clipped by 8 bases and J by 3 bases, with 15 bases between them. CDR1 is SNHLY and CDR2 is FYNNEI in the germline V gene. The DNA of the CDR3 is TGTGCCAGCGGAGGACAGGGAGGGACAGATACGCAGTATTTT. Encoded protein: CASGGQGGTDTQYF.

The gene calls are TRBV30 and TRBJ1-2; 10 nucleotides match TRBD1. The length of the CDR3 is 17 residues. Looked up from germline, CDR1 is GTSNPN and CDR2 is SVGIG (reference sequence). V dropped 2 bases and J dropped 7; count of bases not matched to a gene: 16. The CDR3 DNA reads TGTGCCTGGAGTTTAGAAAAATCAATTAGGACAGGGGGTGGCTACACCTTC. This encodes CAWSLEKSIRTGGGYTF.

This clone was seen a few times. The gene calls are TRBV19 and TRBJ1-5, with a weak D call TRBD1 (6 bases). Germline loops: CDR1 LNHDA, CDR2 SQIVND (reference sequence). This CDR3 region has 14 residues. V was cut by 3 bases and J by 6 bases, with 12 bases left in between. CDR3 loop: CASSMGAGAQPQHF. The CDR3 region has the DNA TGTGCCAGTAGTATGGGGGCAGGGGCTCAGCCCCAGCATTTT.

The CDR3 spells CASTQDRPNTGELFF. CDR3 sequence (DNA): TGTGCCAGCACTCAGGACAGGCCGAACACCGGGGAGCTGTTTTTT. The chain carries TRBV6-5 and TRBJ2-2, with 7 bases identical to TRBD1. The germline gives CDR1 MNHEY, CDR2 SVGAGI. After removal of 7 bases from V and 0 bases from J, the junction contained 5 bases not matched to a gene. The CDR3 is 15 amino acids.